This is a list of T cell receptor beta chains from one sample in a study of human T cells and chemical hapten exposure. One entry per CDR3 protein results from TCRdb running MiXCR on the RACE reads. The data hold about 120,000 distinct CDR3 sequences, with approximately 13% observed a single time. This specimen was whole blood, taken in connection with sensitization to the hapten diphenylcyclopropenone (DPC). The source is a young woman with alopecia areata. Some clones in this sample may be carry-over from other donors' samples. CDR3s leave out the opening cysteine and the closing phenylalanine or tryptophan. Each record gives: V gene, CDR3 protein.

>TRBV20-1
SAIPGQGSYEQY
>TRBV7-9
ASSTGGSSNQPQH
>TRBV20-1
SARDPPGEGEAF
>TRBV6-2/TRBV6-3
ASSPLTANTGELF
>TRBV7-7
ASRRGQGNGYT
>TRBV18
ASSPASGGPADTQY
>TRBV6-6
ASSYEVAGELF
>TRBV12-3/TRBV12-4
ATRGHQETQY
>TRBV10-3
AISGQGRYQPQH
>TRBV12-3/TRBV12-4
ASSPKTGTETQY
>TRBV12-5
ASGWDGQGTDTQY
>TRBV10-3
VISESGLAGVAKNIQY
>TRBV10-1
ASSEPRGQGAIDEQF
>TRBV27
ASSLYWQEGNQPQH
>TRBV20-1
SARSLAKNIQY
>TRBV20-1
SARRPTNEKLF
>TRBV5-1
ASSSTGMNTEAF
>TRBV3-1
ASSQDPGRSYGYT
>TRBV12-3/TRBV12-4
ASSKDWVGDEQY
>TRBV19
ASSAGLTYEQY
>TRBV7-6
ASSQLGSETQY
>TRBV2
ASKPGSPINTGELF
>TRBV5-6
ASSFGIAGPQETQY
>TRBV18
ASSPMVPSEQF
>TRBV20-1
SQGEEETQY
>TRBV18
ASSPGSFGNTIY
>TRBV15
ATGSRGGREQF
>TRBV5-1
ASSSRGPAETQY
>TRBV3-1
ASSALPETQY
>TRBV7-6
ASKVNSGTGELF
>TRBV6-1
ASRWTVSSYEQY
>TRBV11-2
ASSSPGTSSYTQY
>TRBV20-1
SAGQTGNYEQY
>TRBV7-6
ASSLSRLTEAF
>TRBV9
ASSVDSTYTEAF
>TRBV4-1
ASSHQEGNQY
>TRBV2
ASSVYSLGEKLF